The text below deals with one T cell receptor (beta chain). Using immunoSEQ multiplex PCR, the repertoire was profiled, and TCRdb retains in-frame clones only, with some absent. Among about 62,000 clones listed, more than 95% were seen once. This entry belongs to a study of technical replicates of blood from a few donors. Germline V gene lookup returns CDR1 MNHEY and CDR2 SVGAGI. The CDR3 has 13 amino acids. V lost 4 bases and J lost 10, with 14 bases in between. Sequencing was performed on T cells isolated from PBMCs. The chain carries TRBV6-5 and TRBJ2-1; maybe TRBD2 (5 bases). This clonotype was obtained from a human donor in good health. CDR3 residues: CASSSLIGVEQFF. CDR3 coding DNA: TGTGCCAGCAGTTCCTTAATCGGGGTGGAGCAGTTCTTC.